This T cell receptor (beta chain) was observed in a study of identical twins. There are a few counts of this clonotype. Its antigen is unknown. Findings and limits, study-wide: Within cord blood, abundant beta clonotypes carried fewer insertions, but memory repertoires showed no such trend.

The germline V gene encodes CDR1 SGHDT and CDR2 YYEEEE. CDR3 length: 12 amino acids. Trimming cost V 4 bases and J 11 bases, with 15 bases left between them. Via MiXCR, TCRdb re-called the 5' RACE reads, giving one row per CDR3 protein. The table lists about 200,000 distinct CDR3 sequences, 5% to 7% of them singletons. These data were also reused for a study on T cells expressing NK-cell markers. This second report adds: There were seven HCMV-seropositive donors and one seronegative donor among the eight sequenced. For a handful of donors, these clonotypes were likewise the leading ones in the CD3+CD56-NKG2C+ fraction.

The sample consisted of CD8+ T cells sorted from blood. The sequence derives from a woman between 18 and 30 years old in good health. This chain connects TRBV5-6 to TRBJ1-1, with D unresolved. For the CDR3, the DNA is TGTGCCAGCAGCGTGGGGTCCATATCGGCTTTCTTT. Translating gives CASSVGSISAFF.